Reported below is one TCR beta chain. Its binding antigen is unknown. Within one base of it there is no much larger clone, and no base qualities were kept. The CDR3, from cysteine to phenylalanine, totals 15 residues. Kept here is only the CDR3 DNA, which spans 45 bases and is read in frame from base 1. From a lookup of the germline V gene, CDR1 and CDR2 are MNHNS and SASEGT. V lost 6 bases and J lost 9 bases, and the count of bases not matched to a germline gene is 11. The donors were included in the validation cohort of 120 subjects, a group kept apart from the 666-subject first cohort. This record comes from a study of cytomegalovirus exposure and HLA in healthy donors (dated by TCRdb to between 2016 and 2019). For the study in its entirety: According to a later analysis, one platform produced both the roughly 120 validation repertoires and the 700 or so repertoires of the first cohort. The aim of the study was to test whether cataloging public T cell receptors could identify signatures of past pathogen exposure. A separate validation cohort of 100 to 150 different subjects was used in addition to the approximately 700-subject first cohort. To predict cytomegalovirus infection status, the study brought together high-throughput TCR immunosequencing, statistical association of individual TCRs with disease status, and machine learning.

Libraries were made using the immunoSEQ multiplex PCR assay. The study's processing was this. A statistical classification framework was developed to diagnose cytomegalovirus status using the catalog of TCR beta chain sequences. TCRdb limited this immuneACCESS table to in-frame rearrangements with V and J called. A share of clones is missing; checked studies link under half to unresolved V genes, and the rest is unexplained. V, J and clone size are taken as reported in that table, and D and trimming were inferred from the DNA itself. For this sample the table gives 60,000 or so clones, of which about 92% were detected only once. In total, the top ten clones hold over 1% of the sample. Overall results and qualifications from the work: In the study, some 160 TCR beta chains were listed as associated with cytomegalovirus. Three of the identified cytomegalovirus-associated TCR beta chains were confirmed in vitro to be specific for cytomegalovirus antigens. The authors suggested that the approach could potentially be extended to other disease states and immunological phenotypes. All 120 or so repertoires were used to score co-occurrence in the validation cohort in a later analysis, because that analysis had no HLA typing for the cohort. Across donors, most TCR sequences were observed very rarely, whereas some public TCRs were present in many individuals. The classifier was reported to diagnose cytomegalovirus status with high specificity and sensitivity in both the original and validation cohorts. Of the cluster scores, 90% to 95% were above 0 in a later analysis, which found that TCRs clustered in the first cohort also tended to co-occur in the approximately 120 validation repertoires.

The V and J genes are TRBV6-1 and TRBJ1-6; 7 nucleotides in the junction match TRBD1. The clonotype originates from a woman younger than 35 in good health and CMV-seronegative. Material for sequencing was PBMCs. The CDR3 region has the sequence CASRGGEISGSPLHF. The DNA sequence is TGTGCCAGCAGAGGGGGCGAGATTAGCGGTTCACCCCTCCACTTT.